Detailed here is one T cell receptor beta chain. The table came from immunoSEQ multiplex PCR; TCRdb's copy has only in-frame clones and leaves some out. In the table there are approximately 45,000 clones, 80% to 95% of which are singletons. This CDR3 has 15 residues. The V and J ends lost 3 bases and 5 bases respectively, with 16 bases between them. Germline V gene sequence: CDR1 KGHSH, CDR2 LQKENI. The sample is drawn from a study of T cell changes during pregnancy in multiple sclerosis. The chain carries TRBV18 and TRBJ1-1; possible D gene TRBD1, 5 bases. The TCR sequence derives from a female donor with multiple sclerosis, enrolled in a pregnancy study. This sample comprised CD8+ T cells from peripheral blood mononuclear cells, obtained in the second trimester of pregnancy. CDR3 amino acids: CASSPLGVPRTEAFF. CDR3 sequence (DNA): TGTGCCAGCTCACCCCTAGGGGTCCCGAGAACTGAAGCTTTCTTT. Variable domain in full (rest from reference TRBV18 and TRBJ1-1): NAGVMQNPRHLVRRRGQEARLRCSPMKGHSHVYWYRQLPEEGLKFMVYLQKENIIDESGMPKERFSAEFPKEGPSILRIQQVVRGDSAAYFCASSPLGVPRTEAFFGQGTRLTVV.